This is a list of T cell receptor beta chains from one sample in a study of shared clonotypes between healthy human individuals. Assay used: immunoSEQ multiplex PCR; TCRdb lists only in-frame clones, some missing. The data contain some 550,000 clones, around 97% of them seen just once; the ten biggest clones take up around 0.057%. The sequenced material came from naive CD4+ T cells sorted from blood. These receptors came from a woman in her 30s in good health. Both conserved end residues are part of each CDR3. Each record gives: clone size, V gene, J gene, D gene, CDR3 protein. The D gene is left open where the match is weak. For some rows the clone size is stated as once, few or many, or as a class when expanded; others skip it.

clone size: .
V gene: TRBV19
J gene: TRBJ2-7
D gene: TRBD2
CDR3 protein: CASSTGGAGRYEQYF

clone size: .
V gene: TRBV5-1
J gene: TRBJ2-7
D gene: .
CDR3 protein: CASSPAWERGTYEQYF

clone size: .
V gene: TRBV7-9
J gene: TRBJ1-2
D gene: TRBD1
CDR3 protein: CASSPLGDRLYTF

clone size: .
V gene: TRBV7-9
J gene: TRBJ1-6
D gene: TRBD1
CDR3 protein: CASSLEGQVKGSPLHF

clone size: .
V gene: TRBV2
J gene: TRBJ1-5
D gene: .
CDR3 protein: CASTREEWNQPQHF

clone size: .
V gene: TRBV11-2
J gene: TRBJ2-7
D gene: .
CDR3 protein: CASSFNIRPYEQYF

clone size: .
V gene: TRBV7-9
J gene: TRBJ2-7
D gene: TRBD1
CDR3 protein: CASSLPGGVALNEQYF

clone size: .
V gene: TRBV29-1
J gene: TRBJ2-2
D gene: .
CDR3 protein: CSVIRDPGGELFF

clone size: .
V gene: TRBV7-6
J gene: TRBJ2-5
D gene: .
CDR3 protein: CASSTGETQYF

clone size: .
V gene: TRBV7-2
J gene: TRBJ2-1
D gene: .
CDR3 protein: CASSLVRGNEQFF

clone size: .
V gene: TRBV5-4
J gene: TRBJ2-1
D gene: TRBD1
CDR3 protein: CASSFRDSLSEQFF

clone size: .
V gene: TRBV7-8
J gene: TRBJ1-5
D gene: .
CDR3 protein: CASSLAGPQPQHF

clone size: .
V gene: TRBV2
J gene: TRBJ2-1
D gene: TRBD2
CDR3 protein: CASRAGLAGAHEQFF

clone size: .
V gene: TRBV10-1
J gene: TRBJ1-4
D gene: TRBD1
CDR3 protein: CASSAGGLEKLFF

clone size: .
V gene: TRBV6-1
J gene: TRBJ1-2
D gene: .
CDR3 protein: CASRANYGYTF

clone size: .
V gene: TRBV28
J gene: TRBJ2-7
D gene: .
CDR3 protein: CASRRSGTLNYEQYF

clone size: .
V gene: TRBV14
J gene: TRBJ2-3
D gene: TRBD2
CDR3 protein: CASSQGPTSGTDTQYF

clone size: .
V gene: TRBV5-1
J gene: TRBJ2-7
D gene: .
CDR3 protein: CASSLTGTYEQYF

clone size: .
V gene: TRBV7-8
J gene: TRBJ2-6
D gene: .
CDR3 protein: CASSIGGAGANVLTF

clone size: .
V gene: TRBV10-1
J gene: TRBJ2-2
D gene: .
CDR3 protein: CASSDETRDTGELFF

clone size: .
V gene: TRBV2
J gene: TRBJ1-2
D gene: .
CDR3 protein: CASSQNLPFDSGGYTF

clone size: .
V gene: TRBV4-1
J gene: TRBJ2-1
D gene: TRBD2
CDR3 protein: CASKGLERSEQFF

clone size: .
V gene: TRBV10-1
J gene: TRBJ2-7
D gene: TRBD2
CDR3 protein: CASIRDRGLAGGKYEQYF

clone size: .
V gene: TRBV4-2
J gene: TRBJ2-7
D gene: .
CDR3 protein: CASSQDSVYAYYEQYF

clone size: .
V gene: TRBV10-2
J gene: TRBJ2-5
D gene: TRBD2
CDR3 protein: CASSPGTSVMYQETQYF

clone size: .
V gene: TRBV4-1
J gene: TRBJ1-6
D gene: TRBD1
CDR3 protein: CASSQVPGQGSSPLHF

clone size: .
V gene: TRBV19
J gene: TRBJ1-1
D gene: TRBD1
CDR3 protein: CATRTGWGTEAFF

clone size: .
V gene: TRBV5-1
J gene: TRBJ2-2
D gene: TRBD1
CDR3 protein: CASSLQTGSDPYTGELFF

clone size: .
V gene: TRBV7-6
J gene: TRBJ2-7
D gene: .
CDR3 protein: CASSPLPGVNYEQYF

clone size: .
V gene: TRBV28
J gene: TRBJ2-2
D gene: .
CDR3 protein: CASSPSGAGTGELFF

clone size: .
V gene: TRBV19
J gene: TRBJ2-7
D gene: .
CDR3 protein: CASSSRNYEQYF

clone size: .
V gene: TRBV28
J gene: TRBJ1-2
D gene: TRBD1
CDR3 protein: CASSSIWTGGGGYTF

clone size: .
V gene: TRBV5-1
J gene: TRBJ1-2
D gene: TRBD1
CDR3 protein: CASSIPGQENYGYTF

clone size: .
V gene: TRBV19
J gene: TRBJ1-2
D gene: .
CDR3 protein: CASSTQTQTAYGYTF

clone size: .
V gene: TRBV5-1
J gene: TRBJ2-1
D gene: TRBD2
CDR3 protein: CASSSVAGYNEQFF

clone size: .
V gene: TRBV29-1
J gene: TRBJ1-1
D gene: .
CDR3 protein: CSVVWQVGNTEAFF

clone size: .
V gene: TRBV15
J gene: TRBJ2-5
D gene: .
CDR3 protein: CATSREVESAGTQYF

clone size: .
V gene: TRBV5-5
J gene: TRBJ2-2
D gene: .
CDR3 protein: CASSWGSGVPTGELFF

clone size: .
V gene: TRBV9
J gene: TRBJ1-1
D gene: TRBD1
CDR3 protein: CASSPTGGHTEAFF

clone size: .
V gene: TRBV15
J gene: TRBJ2-1
D gene: .
CDR3 protein: CATSRDFPQIWGGMYNEQFF

clone size: .
V gene: TRBV29-1
J gene: TRBJ2-6
D gene: .
CDR3 protein: CSVHSGANVLTF

clone size: .
V gene: TRBV11-2
J gene: TRBJ2-7
D gene: TRBD2
CDR3 protein: CASSLWLAGGQLYEQYF

clone size: .
V gene: TRBV29-1
J gene: TRBJ2-1
D gene: TRBD1
CDR3 protein: CSYIHRDRAYNEQFF

clone size: few
V gene: TRBV23-1
J gene: TRBJ2-7
D gene: TRBD1
CDR3 protein: CASILTRGWGQYF

clone size: .
V gene: TRBV7-2
J gene: TRBJ2-3
D gene: TRBD2
CDR3 protein: CASSPGLASTDTQYF

clone size: .
V gene: TRBV11-2
J gene: TRBJ2-1
D gene: .
CDR3 protein: CASSLGSGWQTEQFF

clone size: .
V gene: TRBV5-1
J gene: TRBJ2-2
D gene: TRBD2
CDR3 protein: CASSLLAGSTGELFF

clone size: .
V gene: TRBV27
J gene: TRBJ2-1
D gene: .
CDR3 protein: CASSLSGAVASNEQFF

clone size: .
V gene: TRBV30
J gene: TRBJ2-1
D gene: TRBD1
CDR3 protein: CAWRGDSLRYNEQFF

clone size: .
V gene: TRBV30
J gene: TRBJ1-1
D gene: .
CDR3 protein: CAWSVVWNTEAFF

clone size: .
V gene: TRBV5-4
J gene: TRBJ1-1
D gene: .
CDR3 protein: CASGPSRGANTEAFF

clone size: .
V gene: TRBV5-7
J gene: TRBJ2-7
D gene: .
CDR3 protein: CASSLGPLGYEQGYF

clone size: once
V gene: TRBV5-1
J gene: TRBJ2-1
D gene: .
CDR3 protein: CASSLEAENNEQFF